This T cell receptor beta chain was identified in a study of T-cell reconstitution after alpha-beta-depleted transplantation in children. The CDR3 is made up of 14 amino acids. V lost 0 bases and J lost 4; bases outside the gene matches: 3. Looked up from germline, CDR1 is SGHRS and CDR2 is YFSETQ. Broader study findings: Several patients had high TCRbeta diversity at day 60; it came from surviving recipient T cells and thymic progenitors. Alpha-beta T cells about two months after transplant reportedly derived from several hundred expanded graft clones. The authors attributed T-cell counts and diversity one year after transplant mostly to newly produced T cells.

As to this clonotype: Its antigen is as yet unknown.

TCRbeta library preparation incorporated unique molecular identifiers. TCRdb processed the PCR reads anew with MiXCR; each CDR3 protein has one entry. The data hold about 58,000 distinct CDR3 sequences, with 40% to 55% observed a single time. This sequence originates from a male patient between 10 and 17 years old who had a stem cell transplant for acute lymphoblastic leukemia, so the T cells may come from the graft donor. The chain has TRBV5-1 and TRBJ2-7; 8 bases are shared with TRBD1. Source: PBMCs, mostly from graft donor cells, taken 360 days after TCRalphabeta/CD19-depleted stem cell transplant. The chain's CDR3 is CASSLAGGLYEQYF. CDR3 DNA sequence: TGCGCCAGCAGCTTGGCAGGGGGCTTGTACGAGCAGTACTTC.